This T cell receptor beta chain was recovered during a study of shared clonotypes between healthy human individuals. General study results and limits: Represented diversity (both genetic and exposure-history) was limited by the small number of donors.

At the deep level, the assay was run. Profiling relied on immunoSEQ multiplex PCR, and the TCRdb table lists in-frame clones only, not all of them. The sample holds around 2,000,000 clones, roughly 95% seen once. As defined, naive CD8 cells were CD45RO-negative and positively selected for CCR7, with terminally differentiated effector memory CD45RA+ cells excluded. Those who donated, Caucasian adults without exception, all lived in Nashville, Tennessee. A note on this clone: Its matching antigen is unknown.

The sequence came from a man aged 18-30 years in good health. The specimen was naive CD8+ T cells sorted from blood.

The CDR3 here is CASTHTGELFF. CDR3 bases: TGCGCCAGCACCCACACCGGGGAGCTGTTTTTT. V gene TRBV5-1 combines with J gene TRBJ2-2; D not certain. This CDR3 region has 11 residues. V lost 6 bases to trimming and J lost 3 bases, with 3 bases between them. Germline CDR1 reads SGHRS; CDR2 reads YFSETQ. Full variable domain (outside the CDR3, taken from reference TRBV5-1 and TRBJ2-2): KAGVTQTPRYLIKTRGQQVTLSCSPISGHRSVSWYQQTPGQGLQFLFEYFSETQRNKGNFPGRFSGRQFSNSRSEMNVSTLELGDSALYLCASTHTGELFFGEGSRLTVL.